The 24 T cell receptor beta chains below all came from one sample that was sequenced in a study of T-cell memory formation after mild COVID-19. TCRdb re-called the 5' RACE reads with MiXCR, one entry per CDR3 protein. The sample lists around 65,000 distinct CDR3 sequences; 9% to 9.5% were seen once. Sequences were obtained from PBMCs or a T cell subset sorted from them (not recorded which). The receptor set was obtained from a man between 18 and 29 years old who had mild COVID-19 (a few samples of this study predate the infection). Cell type and time point are not known.

The chain employs TRBV7-9 and TRBJ1-4; D possibly corresponds to TRBD1 (6 bases). V dropped 1 base and J dropped 8 bases, with 8 bases sitting between them. The CDR3 consists of 13 residues. Germline CDR1 SEHNR, CDR2 FQNEAQ (reference sequence). DNA of the CDR3: TGTGCCAGCAGCTTAGTGGGGGCAGAAAAACTGTTTTTT. Translation gives CASSLVGAEKLFF. The complete variable domain, with remaining parts taken from reference TRBV7-9 and TRBJ1-4, reads DTGVSQNPRHKITKRGQNVTFRCDPISEHNRLYWYRQTLGQGPEFLTYFQNEAQLEKSRLLSDRFSAERPKGSFSTLEIQRTEQGDSAMYLCASSLVGAEKLFFGSGTQLSVL.

This clonotype was counted a few times. The chain has TRBV28 and TRBJ1-6, with D unclear. The CDR3 length is 13 residues. V was shortened by 5 bases and J by 2 bases, with 4 bases between the two germline ends. The germline CDR1 and CDR2 sequences are MDHEN and SYDVKM. This CDR3 is CASSDPYNSPLHF. The CDR3, as DNA: TGTGCCAGCAGTGACCCCTATAATTCACCCCTCCACTTT.

This clonotype was counted a few times. This chain links TRBV5-6 with TRBJ2-7; D is perhaps TRBD2 (5 bases). Trimming cost V 4 bases and J 3 bases, with 8 bases left between them. This CDR3 has 12 residues. CDR1 is SGHDT and CDR2 is YYEEEE in the germline V gene. Here the CDR3 reads CASSQRNYEQYV. As DNA, the CDR3 is TGTGCCAGCAGCCAGCGGAACTACGAGCAGTACGTC.

The genes are TRBV4-3 and TRBJ1-6; D uncertain. CDR1 and CDR2 from the germline V gene are LGHNA and YSLEER. V was cut by 0 bases and J by 3 bases, with 3 bases left in between. The CDR3 length is 14 residues. In nucleotides, the CDR3 is TGCGCCAGCAGCCAAGAGGACTATAATTCACCCCTCCACTTT. Its translation is CASSQEDYNSPLHF.

Many counts were recorded for this clonotype. The V and J genes are TRBV30 and TRBJ2-7, with D perhaps being TRBD1 or TRBD2 (5 bases each). V lost 4 bases to trimming and J lost 2 bases, with 15 bases between them. Germline-derived CDR1 and CDR2 are GTSNPN and SVGIG (reference sequence). This CDR3 spans 14 amino acids. CDR3 nucleotide sequence: TGTGCCTGGACGGAGAGGGACCTACCCTACGAGCAGTACTTC. This sequence encodes CAWTERDLPYEQYF.

The chain recombines TRBV5-4 with TRBJ1-2; possible D gene TRBD1, 6 bases. The CDR3 has 15 residues. With 4 bases removed from V and 7 bases from J, the gap between germline ends came to 20 bases. CDR1 SGHNT and CDR2 YYREEE come from the germline V gene (reference sequence). CDR3 nucleotide sequence: TGTGCCAGCAGCAGGAAACAGGGAGAACTGGGTGGCTACACCTTC. It is translated as CASSRKQGELGGYTF. Together with reference TRBV5-4 and TRBJ1-2, the CDR3 gives the full variable domain: ETGVTQSPTHLIKTRGQQVTLRCSSQSGHNTVSWYQQALGQGPQFIFQYYREEENGRGNFPPRFSGLQFPNYSSELNVNALELDDSALYLCASSRKQGELGGYTFGSGTRLTVV.

The chain combines TRBV7-9 with TRBJ1-2; 11 bases match TRBD1. This CDR3 is built from 14 residues. The germline CDR1 and CDR2 sequences are SEHNR and FQNEAQ (reference sequence). V shed 5 bases, J shed 7 bases, and the junction held 6 bases outside the gene matches. Here the CDR3 DNA reads TGTGCCAGCAGCCGGGACAGGGGGTCCCGTGGCTACACCTTC. It encodes CASSRDRGSRGYTF. The full variable domain, rest sourced from reference TRBV7-9 and TRBJ1-2, is DTGVSQNPRHKITKRGQNVTFRCDPISEHNRLYWYRQTLGQGPEFLTYFQNEAQLEKSRLLSDRFSAERPKGSFSTLEIQRTEQGDSAMYLCASSRDRGSRGYTFGSGTRLTVV.

This clonotype was counted ten times or more. The genes are TRBV7-8 and TRBJ2-3; no clear D gene. Germline V CDR1 and CDR2: SGHVS, FQNEAQ. Trimming took off 5 bases at V and 2 bases at J, with 17 bases between the two ends. CDR3 length: 16 amino acids. This CDR3 reads CASSQVRVRDTDTQYF. The CDR3 bases are TGTGCCAGCAGCCAGGTACGGGTCCGCGACACAGATACGCAGTATTTT. The full variable domain, with the rest looked up from reference TRBV7-8 and TRBJ2-3, is GAGVSQSPRYKVAKRGQDVALRCDPISGHVSLFWYQQALGQGPEFLTYFQNEAQLDKSGLPSDRFFAERPEGSVSTLKIQRTQQEDSAVYLCASSQVRVRDTDTQYFGPGTRLTVL.

The V gene is TRBV24-1, the J gene TRBJ1-2; unclear D gene. Trimming took off 4 bases at V and 8 bases at J, with 7 bases between the two ends. Germline V lookup: CDR1 KGHDR, CDR2 SFDVKD. There are 11 residues in the CDR3. This CDR3 is CATSEGDGYTF. The DNA for the CDR3 is TGTGCCACCAGTGAAGGAGACGGCTACACCTTC.

This clonotype has more than one count but fewer than ten. V is TRBV30 and J is TRBJ2-6; 7 bases agree with TRBD1. V was pared by 4 bases and J by 4 bases, with 19 bases of the junction left unmatched. Germline assignment: CDR1 GTSNPN and CDR2 SVGIG (reference sequence). The CDR3 covers 19 residues. The CDR3, as DNA: TGTGCCTGGACCGGGACAGTGATTTCGGCTCGTCCAGGGGCCAACGTCCTGACTTTC. It yields the protein CAWTGTVISARPGANVLTF.

This clonotype appeared a few times. V is TRBV6-2 or TRBV6-3 and J is TRBJ2-1; 10 nucleotides match TRBD2. Germline loops: CDR1 MNHEY, CDR2 SVGEGT. V lost 2 bases, J lost 7 bases, and 5 bases stayed unmatched. The CDR3 extends over 15 amino acids. The CDR3 DNA reads as TGTGCCAGCAGTTACGTACTAGCGGGGATGAATGAGCAGTTCTTC. Translation: CASSYVLAGMNEQFF.

This clonotype was counted only a few times. The CDR3 coding sequence is TGTGCCAGCAGCCCAGGGGGCGAGTACGAGCAGTACTTC. Translating gives CASSPGGEYEQYF. The rearrangement links TRBV7-3 to TRBJ2-7, with 8 bases identical to TRBD1. The germline gives CDR1 SGHTA, CDR2 FQGTGA. J lost 4 bases, V lost 5 bases, and 4 bases had no gene match. CDR3 length: 13 amino acids.

The table lists this clonotype with many counts. The CDR3 loop reads CSAEPGIGTDTQYF. The CDR3, as DNA: TGCAGTGCTGAGCCGGGAATCGGCACAGATACGCAGTATTTT. The chain recombines TRBV20-1 with TRBJ2-3, with a tentative D call TRBD2 (5 bases). V was shortened by 5 bases and J by 1 base, with 13 bases between the two germline ends. CDR1 is DFQATT and CDR2 is SNEGSKA in the germline V gene (reference sequence). This CDR3 contains 14 residues.

V gene TRBV5-1 combines with J gene TRBJ2-5, with 7 bases identical to TRBD1. The V segment lost 4 bases and the J segment 5 bases; nucleotides outside the gene matches: 8. The CDR3 length is 14 residues. Germline CDR1 SGHRS, CDR2 YFSETQ. The CDR3, as DNA: TGCGCCAGCAGCCCCGGACAGGTTGGGGAGACCCAGTACTTC. Amino acid sequence: CASSPGQVGETQYF. Filled out from reference TRBV5-1 and TRBJ2-5, the complete variable domain reads KAGVTQTPRYLIKTRGQQVTLSCSPISGHRSVSWYQQTPGQGLQFLFEYFSETQRNKGNFPGRFSGRQFSNSRSEMNVSTLELGDSALYLCASSPGQVGETQYFGPGTRLLVL.

The chain joins TRBV3-1 to TRBJ1-6; D not certain. V gave up 3 bases and J gave up 12 bases, with 12 bases separating them. Looked up from germline, CDR1 is LGHDT and CDR2 is YNNKEL (reference sequence). The CDR3 runs to 13 residues. The CDR3 sequence: CASSHTREVPLHF. The CDR3 DNA reads TGTGCCAGCAGCCATACGAGGGAAGTACCCCTCCACTTT.

The chain couples TRBV2 to TRBJ2-2; D is possibly TRBD2 (6 bases). V dropped 6 bases and J dropped 6 bases, with 11 bases sitting between them. The germline V gene has CDR1 SNHLY and CDR2 FYNNEI. CDR3 length: 13 residues. The CDR3 DNA is TGTGCCAGCAGCCGGGACTTCTCCGGGGAGCTGTTTTTT. It codes for CASSRDFSGELFF.

This clonotype has more than one count but fewer than ten. CDR3 nucleotides: TGTGCCAGCAGTGAAAGATCGATGACTGAAGCTTTCTTT. This encodes CASSERSMTEAFF. The chain is built from TRBV6-1 and TRBJ1-1; D not certain. Germline V gene lookup returns CDR1 MNHNS and CDR2 SASEGT. This CDR3 is built from 13 residues. Trimming removed 2 bases at V and 5 bases at J, with 9 bases between.

The sample holds many counts of this clonotype. The rearrangement uses TRBV12-3 or TRBV12-4 and TRBJ2-2, with D possibly called TRBD1 or TRBD2 (5 bases each). The ends were cut back, 1 base at V and 5 bases at J, with 11 bases in the middle. The CDR3 has 15 residues. CDR3 DNA: TGTGCCAGCAGTTTAGGGGGGACGGTTACCGGGGAGCTGTTTTTT. It specifies CASSLGGTVTGELFF.

This clonotype appeared a few times. The V call is TRBV5-1, the J call TRBJ2-5; tentatively, D is TRBD1 or TRBD2 (6 bases each). The CDR3 consists of 13 residues. Germline V gene sequence: CDR1 SGHRS, CDR2 YFSETQ. V was clipped by 2 bases and J by 5 bases, with 10 bases between them. The CDR3 nucleotides read TGCGCCAGCAGCTTCACAGGGAGGGAGACCCAGTACTTC. Its protein is CASSFTGRETQYF.

The V and J genes are TRBV29-1 and TRBJ1-1, with D maybe TRBD1 (5 bases). This CDR3 has 14 amino acids. The germline V and J ends were trimmed by 2 bases and 2 bases, with 12 bases remaining between them. From germline, CDR1 is SQVTM and CDR2 ANQGSEA. CDR3 nucleotides: TGCAGCGTTGAACGTTGGGGCGGCAACACTGAAGCTTTCTTT. It encodes CSVERWGGNTEAFF.

CDR3 in amino acids: CSASRDTYQETQYF. CDR3 coding DNA: TGCAGTGCTAGCCGGGACACCTACCAAGAGACCCAGTACTTC. The V call is TRBV20-1, the J call TRBJ2-5, with D maybe TRBD1 (6 bases). The CDR3 extends over 14 amino acids. Per germline, CDR1 DFQATT and CDR2 SNEGSKA (reference sequence). Trimming removed 3 bases at V and 0 bases at J, with 11 bases between.

The chain joins TRBV20-1 to TRBJ1-3; D may be TRBD1 (6 bases). There are 14 residues in the CDR3. The V gene lost 3 bases and the J gene lost 2 bases, with 11 bases spanning the gap. Germline V gene lookup returns CDR1 DFQATT and CDR2 SNEGSKA (reference sequence). The CDR3 nucleotides read TGCAGTGCTAGGCAAGAGGGGGCTGGAAACACCATATATTTT. Its translation: CSARQEGAGNTIYF.

The gene calls are TRBV6-5 and TRBJ2-6, with 8 bases that match TRBD1. V gave up 7 bases and J gave up 4 bases; unmatched junction bases: 12. The germline CDR1 and CDR2 sequences are MNHEY and SVGAGI. The CDR3 spans 17 residues. CDR3 nucleotide sequence: TGTGCCAGCACCCCAGGACAGGGAACCACCGGGGCCAACGTCCTGACTTTC. Amino acid sequence: CASTPGQGTTGANVLTF.

This clonotype turned up a few times. This chain connects TRBV4-1 to TRBJ2-2; a possible D gene is TRBD1 (6 bases). Germline values: CDR1 MGHRA, CDR2 YSYEKL. This CDR3 has 16 amino acids. The V end lost 3 bases, the J end lost 6 bases, and 17 bases lay between the germline ends. CDR3 nucleotides: TGCGCCAGCAGCCATGGGAGACCAGGACAGTCCGGGGAGCTGTTTTTT. This gives the protein CASSHGRPGQSGELFF.